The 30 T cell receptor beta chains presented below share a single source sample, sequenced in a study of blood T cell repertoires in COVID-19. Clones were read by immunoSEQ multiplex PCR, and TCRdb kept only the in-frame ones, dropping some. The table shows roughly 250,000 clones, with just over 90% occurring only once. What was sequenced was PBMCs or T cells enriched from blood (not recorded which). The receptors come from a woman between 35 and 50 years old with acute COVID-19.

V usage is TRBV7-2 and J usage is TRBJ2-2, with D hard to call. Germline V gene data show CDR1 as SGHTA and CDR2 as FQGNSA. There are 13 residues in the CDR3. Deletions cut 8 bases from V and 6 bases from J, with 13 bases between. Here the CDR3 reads CASSGNLSGELFF. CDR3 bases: TGTGCCAGCTCGGGTAATCTATCCGGGGAGCTGTTTTTT. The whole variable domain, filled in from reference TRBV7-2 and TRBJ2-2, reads GAGVSQSPSNKVTEKGKDVELRCDPISGHTALYWYRQSLGQGLEFLIYFQGNSAPDKSGLPSDRFSAERTGGSVSTLTIQRTQQEDSAVYLCASSGNLSGELFFGEGSRLTVL.

CDR3 region: CASSPGTSGGNEQFF. The CDR3 DNA reads TGTGCCAGCAGCCCGGGGACTAGCGGGGGAAATGAGCAGTTCTTC. This sequence joins TRBV5-4 and TRBJ2-1; 14 bases match TRBD2. J was trimmed by 7 bases and V by 4 bases; bases with no gene match: 4. Germline CDR1 reads SGHNT; CDR2 reads YYREEE (reference sequence). This CDR3 region has 15 residues.

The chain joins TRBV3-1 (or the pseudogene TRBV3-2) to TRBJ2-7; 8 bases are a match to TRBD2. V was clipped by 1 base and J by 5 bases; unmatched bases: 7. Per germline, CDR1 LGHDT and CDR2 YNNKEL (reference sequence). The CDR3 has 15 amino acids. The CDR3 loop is CASSQAGLGAHEQYF. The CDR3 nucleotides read TGTGCCAGCAGCCAAGCGGGACTAGGGGCTCACGAGCAGTACTTC.

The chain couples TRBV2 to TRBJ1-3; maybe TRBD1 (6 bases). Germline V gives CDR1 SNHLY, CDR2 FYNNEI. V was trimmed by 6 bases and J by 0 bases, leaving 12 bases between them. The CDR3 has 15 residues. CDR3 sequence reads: CASRGARGSGNTIYF. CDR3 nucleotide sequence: TGTGCCAGCAGGGGGGCAAGGGGCTCTGGAAACACCATATATTTT.

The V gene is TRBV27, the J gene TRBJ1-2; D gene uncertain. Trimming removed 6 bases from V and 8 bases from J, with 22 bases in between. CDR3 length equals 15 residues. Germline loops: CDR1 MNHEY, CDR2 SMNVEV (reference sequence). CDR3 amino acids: CASSSIPQRGGGYTF. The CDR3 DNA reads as TGTGCCAGCAGCTCAATTCCTCAACGGGGTGGCGGCTACACCTTC.

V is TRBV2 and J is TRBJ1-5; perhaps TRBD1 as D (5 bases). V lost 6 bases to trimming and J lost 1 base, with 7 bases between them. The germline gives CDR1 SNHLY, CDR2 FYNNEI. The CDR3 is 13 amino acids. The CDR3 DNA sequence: TGTGCCAGCAGGCGGGACAGCAATCAGCCCCAGCATTTT. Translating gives CASRRDSNQPQHF.

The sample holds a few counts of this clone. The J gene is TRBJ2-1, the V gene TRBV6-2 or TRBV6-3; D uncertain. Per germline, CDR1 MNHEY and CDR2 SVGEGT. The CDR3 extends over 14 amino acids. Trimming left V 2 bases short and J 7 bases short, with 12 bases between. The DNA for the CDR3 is TGTGCCAGCAGTTACAGTCCCCTCAGGAATGAGCAGTTCTTC. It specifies CASSYSPLRNEQFF.

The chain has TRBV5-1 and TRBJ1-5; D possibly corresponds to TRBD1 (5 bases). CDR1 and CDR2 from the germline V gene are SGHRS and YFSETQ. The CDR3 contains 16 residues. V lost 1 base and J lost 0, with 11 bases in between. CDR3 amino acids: CASSLQQDHSNQPQHF. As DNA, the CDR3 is TGCGCCAGCAGCTTGCAACAGGATCATAGCAATCAGCCCCAGCATTTT. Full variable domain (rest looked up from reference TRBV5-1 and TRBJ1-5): KAGVTQTPRYLIKTRGQQVTLSCSPISGHRSVSWYQQTPGQGLQFLFEYFSETQRNKGNFPGRFSGRQFSNSRSEMNVSTLELGDSALYLCASSLQQDHSNQPQHFGDGTRLSIL.

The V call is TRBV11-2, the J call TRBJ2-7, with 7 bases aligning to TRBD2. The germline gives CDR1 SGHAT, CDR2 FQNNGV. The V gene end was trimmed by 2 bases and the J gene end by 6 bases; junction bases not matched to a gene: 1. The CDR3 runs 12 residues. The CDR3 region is CASSLIAGEQYF. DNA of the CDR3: TGTGCCAGCAGCTTAATAGCGGGCGAGCAGTACTTC. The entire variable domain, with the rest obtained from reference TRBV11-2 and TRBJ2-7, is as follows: EAGVAQSPRYKIIEKRQSVAFWCNPISGHATLYWYQQILGQGPKLLIQFQNNGVVDDSQLPKDRFSAERLKGVDSTLKIQPAKLEDSAVYLCASSLIAGEQYFGPGTRLTVT.

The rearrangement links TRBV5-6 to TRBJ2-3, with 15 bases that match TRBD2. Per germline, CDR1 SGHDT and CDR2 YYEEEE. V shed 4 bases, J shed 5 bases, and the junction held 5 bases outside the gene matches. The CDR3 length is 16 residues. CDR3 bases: TGTGCCAGCAGCCTTTGGACTAGCGGGAGGGGAGATACGCAGTATTTT. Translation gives CASSLWTSGRGDTQYF.

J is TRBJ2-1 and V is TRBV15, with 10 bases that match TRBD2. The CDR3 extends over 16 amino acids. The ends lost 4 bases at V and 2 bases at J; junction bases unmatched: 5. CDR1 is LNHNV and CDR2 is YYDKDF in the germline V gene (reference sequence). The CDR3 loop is CATSTLAGVAYNEQFF. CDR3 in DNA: TGTGCCACCAGCACCCTAGCGGGAGTGGCCTACAATGAGCAGTTCTTC.

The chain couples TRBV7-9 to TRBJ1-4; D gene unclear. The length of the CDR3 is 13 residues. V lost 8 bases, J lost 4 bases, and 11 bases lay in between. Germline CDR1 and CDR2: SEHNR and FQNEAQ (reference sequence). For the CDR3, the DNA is TGTGCCAGCTCACAGATTAATAATGAAAAACTGTTTTTT. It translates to CASSQINNEKLFF.

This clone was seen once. CDR3 coding DNA: TGTGCCAGCAGTCCAACAGGGGACACTGAAGCTTTCTTT. The encoded protein is CASSPTGDTEAFF. V and J are TRBV2 and TRBJ1-1; 7 bases match TRBD1. The germline CDR1 and CDR2 sequences are SNHLY and FYNNEI. J was trimmed by 3 bases and V by 5 bases; bases with no gene match: 3. The CDR3 contains 13 residues.

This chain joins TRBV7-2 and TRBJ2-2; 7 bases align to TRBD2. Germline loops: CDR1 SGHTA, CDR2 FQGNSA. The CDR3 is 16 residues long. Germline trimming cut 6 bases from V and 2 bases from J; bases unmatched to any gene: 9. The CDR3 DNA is TGTGCCAGCAGGGATGTCGGGGGGACCAACACCGGGGAGCTGTTTTTT. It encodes CASRDVGGTNTGELFF.

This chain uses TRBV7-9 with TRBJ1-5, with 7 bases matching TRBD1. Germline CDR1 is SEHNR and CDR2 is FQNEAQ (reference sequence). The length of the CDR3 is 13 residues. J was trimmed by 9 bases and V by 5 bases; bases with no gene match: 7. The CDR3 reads CASSPGQAGPQHF. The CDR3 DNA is TGTGCCAGCAGCCCCGGACAGGCAGGGCCCCAGCATTTT.

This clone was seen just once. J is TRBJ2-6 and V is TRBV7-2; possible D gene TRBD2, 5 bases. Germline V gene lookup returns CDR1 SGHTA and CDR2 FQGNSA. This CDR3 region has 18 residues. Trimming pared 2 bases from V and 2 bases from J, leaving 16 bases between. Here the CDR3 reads CASSLKDFHFAGANVLTF. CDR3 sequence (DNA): TGTGCCAGCAGCTTAAAGGACTTTCACTTTGCTGGGGCCAACGTCCTGACTTTC.

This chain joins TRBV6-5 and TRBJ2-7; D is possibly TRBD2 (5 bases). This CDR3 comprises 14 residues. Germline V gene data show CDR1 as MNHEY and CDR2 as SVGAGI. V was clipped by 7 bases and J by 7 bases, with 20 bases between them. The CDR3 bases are TGTGCCAGCACTAAAGGATGGCCAACGGGAGAGCAGTACTTC. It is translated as CASTKGWPTGEQYF.

The CDR3 is CASSLADVSTGAENEQFF. The CDR3 nucleotides read TGTGCCAGCAGCTTAGCGGATGTTTCCACAGGGGCGGAGAATGAGCAGTTCTTC. The chain recombines TRBV7-9 with TRBJ2-1; 7 nucleotides match TRBD1. With 0 bases clipped from V and 7 bases from J, the junction kept 15 bases outside the gene matches. The CDR3 is 18 amino acids. Germline CDR1 SEHNR, CDR2 FQNEAQ (reference sequence).

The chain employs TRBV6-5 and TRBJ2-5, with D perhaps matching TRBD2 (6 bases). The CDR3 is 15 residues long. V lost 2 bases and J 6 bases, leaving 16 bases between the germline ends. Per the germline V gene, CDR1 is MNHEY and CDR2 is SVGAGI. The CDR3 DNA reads TGTGCCAGCAGTTACCTCCCTGGCGGGGTAAAGACCCAGTACTTC. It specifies CASSYLPGGVKTQYF.

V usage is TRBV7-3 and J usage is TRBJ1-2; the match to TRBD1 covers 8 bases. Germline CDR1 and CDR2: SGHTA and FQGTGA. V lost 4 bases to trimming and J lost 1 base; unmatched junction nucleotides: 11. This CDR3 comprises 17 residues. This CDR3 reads CASSSYLGQGYNYGYTF. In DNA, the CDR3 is TGTGCCAGCAGCTCTTACCTCGGACAGGGTTATAACTATGGCTACACCTTC.

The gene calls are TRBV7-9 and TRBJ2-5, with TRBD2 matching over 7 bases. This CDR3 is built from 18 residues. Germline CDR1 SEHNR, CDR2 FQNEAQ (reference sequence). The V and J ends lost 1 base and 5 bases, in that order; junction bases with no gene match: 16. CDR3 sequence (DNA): TGTGCCAGCAGCTTAGGGAGGGTGCGAGCGGGATCATGGGAGACCCAGTACTTC. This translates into CASSLGRVRAGSWETQYF.

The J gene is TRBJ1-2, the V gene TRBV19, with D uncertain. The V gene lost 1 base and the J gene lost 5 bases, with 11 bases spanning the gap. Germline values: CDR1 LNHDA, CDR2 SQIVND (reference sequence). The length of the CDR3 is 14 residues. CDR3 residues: CASSIVGGPYGYTF. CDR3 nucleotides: TGTGCCAGTAGTATAGTCGGAGGCCCGTATGGCTACACCTTC.

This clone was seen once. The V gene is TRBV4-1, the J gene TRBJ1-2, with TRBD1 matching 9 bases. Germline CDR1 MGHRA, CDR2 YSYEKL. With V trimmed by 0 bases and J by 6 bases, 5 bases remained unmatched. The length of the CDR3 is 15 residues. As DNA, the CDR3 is TGCGCCAGCAGCCAAGAAGGACAGGGGTGGGATGGCTACACCTTC. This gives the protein CASSQEGQGWDGYTF.

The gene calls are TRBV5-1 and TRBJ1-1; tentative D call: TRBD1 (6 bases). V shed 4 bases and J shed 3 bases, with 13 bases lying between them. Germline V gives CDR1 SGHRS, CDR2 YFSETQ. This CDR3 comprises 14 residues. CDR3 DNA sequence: TGCGCCAGCAGCCCAGGGGATCGGGACACTGAAGCTTTCTTT. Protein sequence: CASSPGDRDTEAFF.

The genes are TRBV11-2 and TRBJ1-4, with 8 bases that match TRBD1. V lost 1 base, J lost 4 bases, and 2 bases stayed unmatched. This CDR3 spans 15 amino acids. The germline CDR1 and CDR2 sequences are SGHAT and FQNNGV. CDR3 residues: CASSLAGQGNEKLFF. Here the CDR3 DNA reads TGTGCCAGCAGCTTAGCCGGACAGGGTAATGAAAAACTGTTTTTT.

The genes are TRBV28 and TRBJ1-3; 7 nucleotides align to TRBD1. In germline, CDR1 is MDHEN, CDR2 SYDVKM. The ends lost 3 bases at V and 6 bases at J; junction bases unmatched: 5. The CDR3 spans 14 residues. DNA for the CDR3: TGTGCCAGCAGTTTCCCGGGACAGAAAAACACCATATATTTT. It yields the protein CASSFPGQKNTIYF. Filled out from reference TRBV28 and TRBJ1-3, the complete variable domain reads DVKVTQSSRYLVKRTGEKVFLECVQDMDHENMFWYRQDPGLGLRLIYFSYDVKMKEKGDIPEGYSVSREKKERFSLILESASTNQTSMYLCASSFPGQKNTIYFGEGSWLTVV.

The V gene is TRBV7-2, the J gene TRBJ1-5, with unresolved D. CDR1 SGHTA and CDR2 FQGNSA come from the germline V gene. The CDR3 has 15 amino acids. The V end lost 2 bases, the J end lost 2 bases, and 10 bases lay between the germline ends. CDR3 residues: CASSLSPTGNQPQHF. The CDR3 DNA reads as TGTGCCAGCAGCTTAAGTCCAACGGGCAATCAGCCCCAGCATTTT.

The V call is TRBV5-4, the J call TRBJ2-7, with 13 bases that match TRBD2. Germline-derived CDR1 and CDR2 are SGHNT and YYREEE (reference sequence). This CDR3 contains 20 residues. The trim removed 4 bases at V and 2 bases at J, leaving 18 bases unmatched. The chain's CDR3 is CASSLDGSPGLAGKAYEQYF. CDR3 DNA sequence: TGTGCCAGCAGCCTTGACGGATCACCGGGACTAGCGGGGAAAGCCTACGAGCAGTACTTC.

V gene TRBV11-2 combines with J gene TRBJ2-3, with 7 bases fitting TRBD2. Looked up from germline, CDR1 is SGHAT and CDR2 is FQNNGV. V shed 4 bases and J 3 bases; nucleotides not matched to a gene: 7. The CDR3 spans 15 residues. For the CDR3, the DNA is TGTGCCAGCAGCTCTCCTAGCGGAATAACAGATACGCAGTATTTT. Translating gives CASSSPSGITDTQYF.

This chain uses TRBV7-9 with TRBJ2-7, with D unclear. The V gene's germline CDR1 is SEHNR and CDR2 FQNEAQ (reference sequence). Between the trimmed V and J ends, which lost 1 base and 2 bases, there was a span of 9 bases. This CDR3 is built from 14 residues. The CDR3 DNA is TGTGCCAGCAGCTTAGGTGGCAGTGCCTACGAGCAGTACTTC. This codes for CASSLGGSAYEQYF.